This T cell receptor (beta chain) was documented in a study of shared clonotypes between healthy human individuals. Findings and caveats of the study: Non-shared clonotypes displayed generation probabilities falling below those of clonotypes present in all four donors.

Sequenced by immunoSEQ multiplex PCR; TCRdb stores in-frame clones only, minus some. The table has more than 550,000 clones, 72% seen once. Splitting the CD4+ cells yielded a CD45RA+ naive subset and a CD45RA-negative memory subset. Comment on this clone: Its specificity is unknown.

There are 14 residues in the CDR3. Germline V gives CDR1 MDHEN, CDR2 SYDVKM. J was trimmed by 4 bases and V by 6 bases; bases with no gene match: 8. Sequenced material: memory CD4+ T cells sorted from blood. The sample's subset: CD45RA-negative fraction. The TCR was taken from a woman between 25 and 40 years old in good health. The chain uses TRBV28 and TRBJ1-1; 7 nucleotides agree with TRBD1. The CDR3 sequence: CASRPGQSFTEAFF. The CDR3 DNA follows: TGTGCCAGCAGACCGGGACAGTCTTTCACTGAAGCTTTCTTT. Variable domain in full (rest from reference TRBV28 and TRBJ1-1): DVKVTQSSRYLVKRTGEKVFLECVQDMDHENMFWYRQDPGLGLRLIYFSYDVKMKEKGDIPEGYSVSREKKERFSLILESASTNQTSMYLCASRPGQSFTEAFFGQGTRLTVV.